These T cell receptor beta chains were read from a single sample in a study of OX40 agonist ivuxolimab in advanced cancers. Sequencing used immunoSEQ multiplex PCR; TCRdb keeps in-frame clones, though not all of them. This table holds fewer than 45,000 clones, around four fifths found once. Sequencing was performed on CD4+ or CD8+ T cells sorted from blood, taken in a trial of the OX40 agonist ivuxolimab. All receptors derive from an adult with an advanced solid tumor such as melanoma, head and neck, liver or kidney cancer. Both conserved end residues are part of each CDR3. A D gene is named only where the DNA matches it firmly. Size is stated for part of the rows, as once, few or many counts, or as a class when the clone is expanded.

J gene | V gene | D gene | clone size | CDR3 DNA | CDR3 protein
TRBJ1-2 | TRBV27 | . | . | TGTGCCAGCAGTCCTGGTTTTAACTATGGCTACACCTTC | CASSPGFNYGYTF
TRBJ2-4 | TRBV4-2 | . | . | TGTGCCAGCAGCCAAGAGCGGGTAGGGGCCAAAAACATTCAGTACTTC | CASSQERVGAKNIQYF
TRBJ2-5 | TRBV13 | TRBD1 | . | TGTGCCAGCAGCATACGAACCACAGGGGGCCAAGAGACCCAGTACTTC | CASSIRTTGGQETQYF
TRBJ2-3 | TRBV11-2 | . | . | TGTGCCAGCAGCTTTGTGGGTAGCACAGATACGCAGTATTTT | CASSFVGSTDTQYF
TRBJ2-5 | TRBV28 | TRBD1 | . | TGTGCCAGCAAAAGTTATAACAGGGGAGAGACCCAGTACTTC | CASKSYNRGETQYF
TRBJ2-3 | TRBV12-5 | . | few | TGTGCTAGTGGTTTGGGAACAGGGTTGGCGGATACGCAGTATTTT | CASGLGTGLADTQYF
TRBJ2-5 | TRBV4-3 | TRBD2 | . | TGCGCCAGCAGCCAAGATTTAGGTTCGCCGGGAGGGCCGGAGACCCAGTACTTC | CASSQDLGSPGGPETQYF
TRBJ2-3 | TRBV6-5 | . | . | TGTGCCAGCAGTTACTCTGGAACCCGGGGAGATACGCAGTATTTT | CASSYSGTRGDTQYF
TRBJ2-7 | TRBV28 | . | few | TGTGCCAGCGGCCGGGACATAACCTACGAGCAGTACTTC | CASGRDITYEQYF
TRBJ2-3 | TRBV6-6 | . | . | TGTGCCAGCAGATTAGACAGCACAGATACGCAGTATTTT | CASRLDSTDTQYF
TRBJ2-7 | TRBV27 | . | . | TGTGCCAGCAGTTTTGGGGGCCCAACCCTTCGGGAGCAGTACTTC | CASSFGGPTLREQYF